The 8 T cell receptor beta chains below all came from one sample that was sequenced in a study of OX40 agonist ivuxolimab in advanced cancers. TCRdb's table, derived via immunoSEQ multiplex PCR, lists solely in-frame clones and lacks some. The repertoire holds 90,000 or so clones, with around nine tenths as singletons. The sample consisted of CD4+ or CD8+ T cells sorted from blood, taken in a trial of the OX40 agonist ivuxolimab. The source is an adult with an advanced solid tumor such as melanoma, head and neck, liver or kidney cancer.

CDR3 DNA sequence: TGTGCCATCAGTGGGGGACAGGAGAACACTGAAGCTTTCTTT. Amino acids: CAISGGQENTEAFF. This chain joins TRBV10-3 and TRBJ1-1; 8 bases fit TRBD1. CDR3 length: 14 residues. CDR1 ENHRY and CDR2 SYGVKD come from the germline V gene. Losses at the gene ends were 4 bases for V and 1 base for J; bases not matched to a gene: 2.

The J gene is TRBJ2-3, the V gene TRBV11-2, with 7 bases that match TRBD2. Per the germline V gene, CDR1 is SGHAT and CDR2 is FQNNGV. The CDR3 spans 15 residues. Trimming at V came to 6 bases and at J to 0 bases, leaving 6 bases not matched to a gene. CDR3 DNA sequence: TGTGCCAGCAGTCCTCTAGCGGTTAGCACAGATACGCAGTATTTT. Amino acids: CASSPLAVSTDTQYF.

This chain links TRBV19 with TRBJ1-5, with D perhaps matching TRBD1 (6 bases). Looked up from germline, CDR1 is LNHDA and CDR2 is SQIVND (reference sequence). Between the trimmed V and J ends, which lost 8 bases and 0 bases, there was a span of 17 bases. The CDR3 is 16 amino acids. The CDR3 DNA sequence: TGTGCCAGTTCCACTACCGGGACACCTAGCAATCAGCCCCAGCATTTT. Its protein is CASSTTGTPSNQPQHF.

This sequence joins TRBV2 and TRBJ2-2; D might be TRBD1 (7 bases). Trimming took 4 bases from V and 0 from J, leaving 12 bases between them. Germline V gives CDR1 SNHLY, CDR2 FYNNEI. This CDR3 is 16 amino acids long. CDR3 amino acids: CASSGQGGANTGELFF. CDR3 nucleotide sequence: TGTGCCAGCAGTGGTCAGGGGGGCGCGAACACCGGGGAGCTGTTTTTT. Filled out from reference TRBV2 and TRBJ2-2, the complete variable domain reads EPEVTQTPSHQVTQMGQEVILRCVPISNHLYFYWYRQILGQKVEFLVSFYNNEISEKSEIFDDQFSVERPDGSNFTLKIRSTKLEDSAMYFCASSGQGGANTGELFFGEGSRLTVL.

This rearrangement joins TRBV5-1 to TRBJ1-1; D might be TRBD1 (5 bases). V shed 3 bases and J shed 3 bases, with 9 bases lying between them. CDR3 size: 13 residues. Germline lookup yields CDR1 SGHRS and CDR2 YFSETQ. The CDR3 coding sequence is TGCGCCAGCAGCTCCACAGGACACACTGAAGCTTTCTTT. Residues: CASSSTGHTEAFF.

This clone was found a few times. The identical CDR3 is also encoded by other nucleotide sequences in the sample. The chain recombines TRBV7-9 with TRBJ2-7; a possible D gene is TRBD1 (6 bases). Germline CDR1 SEHNR, CDR2 FQNEAQ (reference sequence). The CDR3 loop spans 12 amino acids. Trimming pared 5 bases from V and 4 bases from J, leaving 9 bases between. The CDR3 region has the DNA TGTGCCAGCAGCCTGCAGGGGTACGAGCAGTACTTC. It specifies CASSLQGYEQYF.

The CDR3 nucleotides are TGTGCCAGCGGGACTACGAAGAATGAGCAGTTCTTC. Protein sequence: CASGTTKNEQFF. The genes are TRBV2 and TRBJ2-1; TRBD2 aligns across 7 bases. There are 12 residues in the CDR3. V lost 8 bases and J lost 7; bases outside the gene matches: 5. Germline CDR1 and CDR2: SNHLY and FYNNEI.

The chain has TRBV7-8 and TRBJ2-3; TRBD2 agrees at 9 bases. Germline CDR1 and CDR2: SGHVS and FQNEAQ. Unmatched junction bases numbered 6, after V lost 5 bases and J lost 6 bases. CDR3 length equals 14 residues. The CDR3 here is CASSMREGVDTQYF. The CDR3 DNA is TGTGCCAGCAGCATGCGGGAGGGGGTGGATACGCAGTATTTT.